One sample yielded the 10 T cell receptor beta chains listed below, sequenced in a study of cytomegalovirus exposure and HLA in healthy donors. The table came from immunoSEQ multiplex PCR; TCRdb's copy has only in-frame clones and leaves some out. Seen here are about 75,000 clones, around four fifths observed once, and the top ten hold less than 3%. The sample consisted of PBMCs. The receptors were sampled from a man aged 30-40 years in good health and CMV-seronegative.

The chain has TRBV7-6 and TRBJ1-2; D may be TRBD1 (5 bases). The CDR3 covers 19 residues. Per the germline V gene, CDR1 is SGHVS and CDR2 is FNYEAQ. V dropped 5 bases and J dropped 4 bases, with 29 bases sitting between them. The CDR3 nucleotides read TGTGCCAGCAGCCAGAGGCCTGGTTTGGGGGAGGGGAGAGGCTATGGCTACACCTTC. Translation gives CASSQRPGLGEGRGYGYTF.

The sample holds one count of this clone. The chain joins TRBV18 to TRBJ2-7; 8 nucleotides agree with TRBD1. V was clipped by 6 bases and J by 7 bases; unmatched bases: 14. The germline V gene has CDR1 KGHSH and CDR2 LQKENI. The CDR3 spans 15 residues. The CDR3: CASSSYRGTFEEQYF. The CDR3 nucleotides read TGTGCCAGCTCGAGTTACAGGGGGACCTTCGAGGAGCAGTACTTC.

CDR3 in amino acids: CASSSRVRNTIYF. CDR3 bases: TGTGCCAGCAGTTCCAGGGTTAGAAACACCATATATTTT. The rearrangement links TRBV6-5 to TRBJ1-3, with D perhaps TRBD1 (5 bases). The CDR3 consists of 13 residues. The germline CDR1 and CDR2 sequences are MNHEY and SVGAGI. The germline V and J ends were trimmed by 4 bases and 5 bases, with 9 bases remaining between them.

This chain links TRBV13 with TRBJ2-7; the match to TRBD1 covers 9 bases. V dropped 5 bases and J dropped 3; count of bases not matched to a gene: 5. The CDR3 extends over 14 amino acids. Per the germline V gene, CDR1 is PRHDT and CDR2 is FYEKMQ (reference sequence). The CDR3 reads CASSRTGEVYEQYV. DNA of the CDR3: TGTGCCAGCAGCCGGACAGGGGAAGTCTACGAGCAGTACGTC.

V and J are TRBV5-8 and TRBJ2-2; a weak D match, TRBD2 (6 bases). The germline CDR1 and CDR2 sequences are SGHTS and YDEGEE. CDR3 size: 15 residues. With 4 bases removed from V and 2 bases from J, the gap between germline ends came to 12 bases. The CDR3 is CASSPGTSNTGELFF. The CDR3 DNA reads TGTGCCAGCAGCCCCGGGACTTCCAACACCGGGGAGCTGTTTTTT. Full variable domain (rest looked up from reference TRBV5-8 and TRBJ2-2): EAGVTQSPTHLIKTRGQQATLRCSPISGHTSVYWYQQALGLGLQFLLWYDEGEERNRGNFPPRFSGRQFPNYSSELNVNALELEDSALYLCASSPGTSNTGELFFGEGSRLTVL.

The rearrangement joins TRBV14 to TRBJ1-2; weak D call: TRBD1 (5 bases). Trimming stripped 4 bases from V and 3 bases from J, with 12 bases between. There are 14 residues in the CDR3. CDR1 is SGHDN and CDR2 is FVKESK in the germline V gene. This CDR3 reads CASSRGGGDYGYTF. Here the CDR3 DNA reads TGTGCCAGCAGCCGCGGCGGGGGAGACTATGGCTACACCTTC.

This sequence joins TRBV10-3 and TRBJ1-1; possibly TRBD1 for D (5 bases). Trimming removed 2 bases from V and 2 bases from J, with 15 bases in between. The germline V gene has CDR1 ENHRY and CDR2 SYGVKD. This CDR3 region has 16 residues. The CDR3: CAISEVRGGPNTEAFF. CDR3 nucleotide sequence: TGTGCCATCAGTGAGGTCCGGGGGGGTCCCAACACTGAAGCTTTCTTT.

For the CDR3, the DNA is TGTGCCAGCAGCTTAGGACAGGGGTCTTTTGGCTACACCTTC. Amino acids: CASSLGQGSFGYTF. The chain recombines TRBV7-2 with TRBJ1-2, with 8 nucleotides matching TRBD1. CDR1 and CDR2 from the germline V gene are SGHTA and FQGNSA. The CDR3 length is 14 residues. The V and J ends lost 1 base and 7 bases, in that order; junction bases with no gene match: 5.

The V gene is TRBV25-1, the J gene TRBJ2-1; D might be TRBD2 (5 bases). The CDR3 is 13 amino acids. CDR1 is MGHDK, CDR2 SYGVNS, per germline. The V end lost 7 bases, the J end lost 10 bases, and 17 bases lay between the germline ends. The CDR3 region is CASTETGVGEQFF. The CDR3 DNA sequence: TGTGCCAGCACCGAAACCGGGGTCGGAGAGCAGTTCTTC.

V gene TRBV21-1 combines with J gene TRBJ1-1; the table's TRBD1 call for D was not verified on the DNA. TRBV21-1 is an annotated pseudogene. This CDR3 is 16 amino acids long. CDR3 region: CASSKVDRGGNTEAFF. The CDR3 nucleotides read TGTGCCAGCAGCAAAGTCGACAGGGGAGGGAACACTGAAGCTTTCTTT.